This T cell receptor (beta chain) was sequenced for a study of cytomegalovirus exposure and HLA in healthy donors. Study-wide findings and caveats: The study put 160 or so TCR beta chains on its list as cytomegalovirus-associated. Association of 15,000 to 20,000 TCR beta sequences with HLA alleles was found at 0.05 false discovery rate in a later analysis. Whilst most TCR sequences proved rare, a subset of public TCRs occurred across many donors.

As for this clone: Its antigen remains unidentified.

Primers included in the PCR were 60 Vbeta and 13 Jbeta primers. Repertoires were generated with immunoSEQ multiplex PCR, while TCRdb's copy carries only in-frame clones and drops some. Found here are 63,000 or so clones, roughly 74% of them singletons; the top ten hold about 24%. This clonotype originated in a woman aged 25 to 39 in good health and CMV-seropositive. The sequenced material came from PBMCs.

The CDR3 reads CASSRQGADYGYTF. The CDR3 nucleotides read TGTGCCAGTAGTCGACAGGGGGCGGACTATGGCTACACCTTC. The chain links TRBV19 to TRBJ1-2; TRBD1 matches at 10 bases. Germline V gives CDR1 LNHDA, CDR2 SQIVND (reference sequence). This CDR3 contains 14 residues. V shed 5 bases and J 3 bases; nucleotides not matched to a gene: 3.